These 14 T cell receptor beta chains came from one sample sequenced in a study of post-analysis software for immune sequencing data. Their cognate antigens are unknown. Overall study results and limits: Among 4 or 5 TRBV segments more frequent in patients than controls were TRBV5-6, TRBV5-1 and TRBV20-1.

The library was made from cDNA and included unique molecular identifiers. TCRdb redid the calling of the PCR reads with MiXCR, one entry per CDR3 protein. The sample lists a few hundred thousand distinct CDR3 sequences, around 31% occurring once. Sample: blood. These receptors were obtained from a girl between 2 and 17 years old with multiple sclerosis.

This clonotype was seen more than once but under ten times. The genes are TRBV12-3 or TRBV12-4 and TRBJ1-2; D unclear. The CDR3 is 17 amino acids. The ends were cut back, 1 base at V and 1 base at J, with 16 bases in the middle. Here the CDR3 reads CASSLGWAQSHNYGYTF. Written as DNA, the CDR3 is TGTGCCAGCAGTTTAGGTTGGGCTCAGAGCCATAACTATGGCTACACCTTC.

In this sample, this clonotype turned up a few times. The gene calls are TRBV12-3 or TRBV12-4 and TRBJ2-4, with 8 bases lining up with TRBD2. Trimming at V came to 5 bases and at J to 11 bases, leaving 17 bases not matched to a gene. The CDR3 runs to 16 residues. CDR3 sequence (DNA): TGTGCCAGCAGTAGTCTGCGGGGGGCCCGGATCGGGGTTCAGTACTTC. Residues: CASSSLRGARIGVQYF.

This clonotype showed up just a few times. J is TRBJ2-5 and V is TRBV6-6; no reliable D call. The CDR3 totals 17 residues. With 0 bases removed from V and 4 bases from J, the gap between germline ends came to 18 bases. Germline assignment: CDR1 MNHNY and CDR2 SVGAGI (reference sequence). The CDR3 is CASSYSLMGFGRETQYF. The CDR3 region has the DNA TGTGCCAGCAGTTACTCACTTATGGGCTTCGGTAGAGAGACCCAGTACTTC.

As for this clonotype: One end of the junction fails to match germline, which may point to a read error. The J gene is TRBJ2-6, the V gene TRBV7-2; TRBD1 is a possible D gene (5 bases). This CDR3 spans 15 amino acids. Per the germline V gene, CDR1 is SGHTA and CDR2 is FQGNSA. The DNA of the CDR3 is TGTGCCAGCAGCCGAGAAGGCTCTGGGGCCAACGTCCGGACTTTC. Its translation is CASSREGSGANVRTF.

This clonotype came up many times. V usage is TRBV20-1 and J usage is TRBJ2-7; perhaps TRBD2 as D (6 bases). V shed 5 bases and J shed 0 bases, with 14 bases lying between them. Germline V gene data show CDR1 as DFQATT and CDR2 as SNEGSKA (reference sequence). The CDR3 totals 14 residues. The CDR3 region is CSASGLLSSYEQYF. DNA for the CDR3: TGCAGTGCTTCGGGACTCTTGAGCTCCTACGAGCAGTACTTC.

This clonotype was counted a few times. CDR3 bases: TGCAGTGCTAGGGCGAGGATCGGGGGAGGGGCCTACAATGAGCAGTTCTTC. It yields the protein CSARARIGGGAYNEQFF. J is TRBJ2-1 and V is TRBV20-1; 7 bases are a match to TRBD2. Trimming cost V 3 bases and J 2 bases; bases outside gene matches: 13. CDR1 and CDR2 from the germline V gene are DFQATT and SNEGSKA (reference sequence). There are 17 residues in the CDR3.

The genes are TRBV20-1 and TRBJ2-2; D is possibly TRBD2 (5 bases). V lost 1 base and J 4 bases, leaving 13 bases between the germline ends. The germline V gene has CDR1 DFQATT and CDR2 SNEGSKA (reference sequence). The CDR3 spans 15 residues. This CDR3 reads CSARGRRLGTGELFF. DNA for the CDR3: TGCAGTGCTAGAGGAAGGAGGTTGGGCACCGGGGAGCTGTTTTTT.

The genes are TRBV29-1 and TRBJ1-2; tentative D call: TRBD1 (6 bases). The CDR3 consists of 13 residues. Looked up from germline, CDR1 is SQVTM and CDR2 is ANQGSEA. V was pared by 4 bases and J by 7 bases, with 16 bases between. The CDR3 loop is CSVGAGRGGGYTF. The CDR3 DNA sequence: TGCAGCGTTGGCGCGGGCAGGGGTGGTGGCTACACCTTC.

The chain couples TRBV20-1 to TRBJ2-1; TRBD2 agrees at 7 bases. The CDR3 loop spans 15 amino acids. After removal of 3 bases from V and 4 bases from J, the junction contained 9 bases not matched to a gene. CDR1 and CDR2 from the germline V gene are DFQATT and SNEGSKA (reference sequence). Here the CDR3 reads CSARSGLGPYNEQFF. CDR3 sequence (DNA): TGCAGTGCTAGGTCCGGACTAGGGCCATACAATGAGCAGTTCTTC.

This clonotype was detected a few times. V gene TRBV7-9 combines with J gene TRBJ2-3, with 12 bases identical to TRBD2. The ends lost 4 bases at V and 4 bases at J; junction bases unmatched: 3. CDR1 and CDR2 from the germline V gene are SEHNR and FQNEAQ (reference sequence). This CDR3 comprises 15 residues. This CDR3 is CASSWTSGAADTQYF. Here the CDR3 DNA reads TGTGCCAGCAGCTGGACTAGCGGGGCGGCAGATACGCAGTATTTT.

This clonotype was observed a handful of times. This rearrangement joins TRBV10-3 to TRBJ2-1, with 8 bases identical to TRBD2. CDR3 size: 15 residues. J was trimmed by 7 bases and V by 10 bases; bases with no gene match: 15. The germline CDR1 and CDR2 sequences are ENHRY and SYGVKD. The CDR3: CATSGGGPTRNEQFF. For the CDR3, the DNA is TGTGCCACTTCGGGGGGGGGACCCACGAGAAATGAGCAGTTCTTC.

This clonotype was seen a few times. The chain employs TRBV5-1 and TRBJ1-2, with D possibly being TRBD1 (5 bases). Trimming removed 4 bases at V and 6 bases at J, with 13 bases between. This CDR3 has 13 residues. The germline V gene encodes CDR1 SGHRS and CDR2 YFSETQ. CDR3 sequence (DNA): TGCGCCAGCAGCCGGTTCGGGGCGGATGGCTACACCTTC. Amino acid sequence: CASSRFGADGYTF.

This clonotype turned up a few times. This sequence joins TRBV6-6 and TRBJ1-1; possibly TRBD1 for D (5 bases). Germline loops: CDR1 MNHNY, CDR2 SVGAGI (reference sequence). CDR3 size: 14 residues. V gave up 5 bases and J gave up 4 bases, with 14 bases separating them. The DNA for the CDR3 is TGTGCCAGCAGTACCCCCGAGGGGAGCACTGAAGCTTTCTTT. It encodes CASSTPEGSTEAFF.

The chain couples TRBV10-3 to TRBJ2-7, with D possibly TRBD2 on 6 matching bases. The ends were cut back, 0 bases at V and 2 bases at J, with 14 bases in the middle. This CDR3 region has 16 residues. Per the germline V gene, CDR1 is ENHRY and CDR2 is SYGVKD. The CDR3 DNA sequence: TGTGCCATCAGTGAGTCGGAGGGAGTAAGCCCCTACGAGCAGTACTTC. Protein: CAISESEGVSPYEQYF.